This paragraph reports one T cell receptor beta chain. Its specificity is not known. Possible read error: a much larger clone is one base away. The CDR3 is 14 residues long. Germline assignment: CDR1 SEHNR and CDR2 FQNEAQ (reference sequence). The sample is drawn from a study of blood T cells in healthy people across ages. Study in general: Per two T cells, template switching captured roughly one barcoded beta molecule. Study results and limitations: One million T cells yielded diversity estimates that were considered underestimates.

Isolated per sample were at least 6.5 million PBMCs. For the second PCR, which ran for 7 to 11 cycles, a sample-barcoded 5' primer and a J-beta primer mix were used. TCRdb fed the 5' RACE reads into MiXCR, producing one record per CDR3 protein. The sample contains 1.5 million to 2 million distinct CDR3 sequences, 28% of which appear only once. This sequence joins TRBV7-9 and TRBJ2-7; 7 nucleotides agree with TRBD2. The sequence came from a young woman in good health. The source material was blood. CDR3 nucleotides: TGTGCTGAGGTAAGGCTAGCGGACTCCTACGAGCAGTACTTC. This codes for CAEVRLADSYEQYF.